This entry concerns a single TCR beta chain. This table comes from immunoSEQ multiplex PCR, and its TCRdb copy is limited to in-frame clones, with some not included. The sample includes about 99,000 clones, roughly 83% of them seen just once. This entry comes from a study of blood T cell repertoires in COVID-19. Losses at the gene ends were 5 bases for V and 6 bases for J; bases not matched to a gene: 14. The CDR3 totals 17 residues. The V gene's germline CDR1 is SGHNT and CDR2 YYREEE (reference sequence). Specimen: peripheral blood. The receptor was isolated from a woman older than 75 with active or convalescent COVID-19. The chain links TRBV5-4 to TRBJ1-4, with TRBD1 matching 9 bases. The chain's CDR3 is CASSEGPTGGADEKLFF. CDR3 sequence (DNA): TGTGCCAGCAGTGAGGGCCCAACAGGGGGCGCGGATGAAAAACTGTTTTTT.